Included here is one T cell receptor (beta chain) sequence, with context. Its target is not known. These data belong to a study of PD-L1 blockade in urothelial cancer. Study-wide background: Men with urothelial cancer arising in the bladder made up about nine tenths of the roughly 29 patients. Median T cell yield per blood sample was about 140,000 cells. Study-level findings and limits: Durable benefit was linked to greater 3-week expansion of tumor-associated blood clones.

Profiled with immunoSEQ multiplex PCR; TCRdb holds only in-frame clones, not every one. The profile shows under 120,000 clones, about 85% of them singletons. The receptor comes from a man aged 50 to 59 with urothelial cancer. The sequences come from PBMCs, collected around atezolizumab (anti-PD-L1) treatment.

The CDR3 coding sequence is TGTGCCAGCAGCCGACAGGGGAGCAATCAGCCCCAGCATTTT. Protein product: CASSRQGSNQPQHF. The rearrangement uses TRBV7-2 and TRBJ1-5; 8 bases are a match to TRBD1. The J segment lost 1 base and the V segment lost 5 bases, leaving 1 base of the junction unmatched. Germline values: CDR1 SGHTA, CDR2 FQGNSA. This CDR3 has 14 residues.